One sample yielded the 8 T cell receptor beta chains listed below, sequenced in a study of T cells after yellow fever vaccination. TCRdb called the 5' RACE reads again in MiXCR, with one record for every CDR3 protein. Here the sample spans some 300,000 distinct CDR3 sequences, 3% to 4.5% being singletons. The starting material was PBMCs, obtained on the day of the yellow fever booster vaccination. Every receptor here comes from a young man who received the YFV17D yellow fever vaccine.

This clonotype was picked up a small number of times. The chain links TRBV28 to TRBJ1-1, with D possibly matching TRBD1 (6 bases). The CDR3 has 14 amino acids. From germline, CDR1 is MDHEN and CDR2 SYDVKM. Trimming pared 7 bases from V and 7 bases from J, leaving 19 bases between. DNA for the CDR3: TGTGCCAGCATCCCCAGACAGGTGAGGTTTGAAGCTTTCTTT. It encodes CASIPRQVRFEAFF.

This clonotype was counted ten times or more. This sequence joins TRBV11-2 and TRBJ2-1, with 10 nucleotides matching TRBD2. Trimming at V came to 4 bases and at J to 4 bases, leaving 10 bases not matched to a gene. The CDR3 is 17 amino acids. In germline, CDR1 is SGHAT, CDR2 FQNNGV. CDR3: CASSYPVDSGGYNEQFF. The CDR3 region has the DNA TGTGCCAGCAGCTACCCCGTTGATAGCGGGGGGTACAATGAGCAGTTCTTC.

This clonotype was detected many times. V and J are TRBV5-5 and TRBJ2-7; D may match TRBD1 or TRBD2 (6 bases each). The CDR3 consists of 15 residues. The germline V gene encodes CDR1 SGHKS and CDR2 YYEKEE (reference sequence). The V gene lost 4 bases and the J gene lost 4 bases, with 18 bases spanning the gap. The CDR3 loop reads CASSLRPGAGYEQYF. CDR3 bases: TGTGCCAGCAGCCTGAGACCAGGGGCGGGGTACGAGCAGTACTTC.

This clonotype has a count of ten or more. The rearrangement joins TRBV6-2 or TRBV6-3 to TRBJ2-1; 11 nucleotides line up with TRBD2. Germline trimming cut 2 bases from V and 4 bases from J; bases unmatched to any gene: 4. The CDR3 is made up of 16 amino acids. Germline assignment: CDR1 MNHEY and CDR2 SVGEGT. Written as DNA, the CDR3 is TGTGCCAGCAGTTACCTAGCGGGGGGTATATACAATGAGCAGTTCTTC. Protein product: CASSYLAGGIYNEQFF.

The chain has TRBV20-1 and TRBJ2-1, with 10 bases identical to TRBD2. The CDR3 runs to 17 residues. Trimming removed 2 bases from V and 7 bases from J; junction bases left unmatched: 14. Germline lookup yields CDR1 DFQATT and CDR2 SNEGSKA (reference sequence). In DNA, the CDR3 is TGCAGTGCTAGATCCCTAGCGGGGGAAAGTAAGCGAAATGAGCAGTTCTTC. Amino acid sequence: CSARSLAGESKRNEQFF.

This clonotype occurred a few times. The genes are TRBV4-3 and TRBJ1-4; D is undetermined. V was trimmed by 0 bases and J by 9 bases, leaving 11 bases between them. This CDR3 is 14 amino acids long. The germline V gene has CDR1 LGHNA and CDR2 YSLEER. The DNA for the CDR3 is TGCGCCAGCAGCCAAGAAGGAGGAGGGAAAAAACTGTTTTTT. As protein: CASSQEGGGKKLFF.

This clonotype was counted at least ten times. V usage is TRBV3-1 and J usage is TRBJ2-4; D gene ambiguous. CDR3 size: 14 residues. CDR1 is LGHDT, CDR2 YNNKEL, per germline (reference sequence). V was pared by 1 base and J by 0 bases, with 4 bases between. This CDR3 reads CASSQVVAKNIQYF. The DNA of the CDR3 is TGTGCCAGCAGCCAAGTGGTAGCCAAAAACATTCAGTACTTC.

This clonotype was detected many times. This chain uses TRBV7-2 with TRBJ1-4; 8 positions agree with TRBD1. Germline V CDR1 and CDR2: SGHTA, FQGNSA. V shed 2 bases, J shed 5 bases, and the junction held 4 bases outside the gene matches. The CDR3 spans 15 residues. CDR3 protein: CASSLQDRVNEKLFF. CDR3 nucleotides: TGTGCCAGCAGCTTACAGGACAGGGTCAATGAAAAACTGTTTTTT.